The entry that follows covers one T cell receptor (beta chain) sequence. Its specificity is unknown. The repertoire was sequenced with immunoSEQ multiplex PCR; TCRdb's copy has only in-frame clones and lacks some. This sample has fewer than 150,000 clones, with 84% found just once. The source of the sample is a study of cytotoxic CD8 clonotypes in ibrutinib-treated CLL. The V segment lost 5 bases and the J segment 3 bases; nucleotides outside the gene matches: 6. The CDR3 consists of 15 residues. Germline V gene lookup returns CDR1 MNHEY and CDR2 SVGAGI. Study-level points and caveats: The study found public clonotypes uncommon, contracting or stable on treatment. Sample timing was unmatched between remission and later-progressing patients; lymph nodes unstudied.

The V gene is TRBV6-5, the J gene TRBJ1-4; 7 bases are a match to TRBD1. This clonotype was sampled from a human donor with chronic lymphocytic leukemia. The sample in question was PBMCs, obtained after 24 months of ibrutinib treatment. As DNA, the CDR3 is TGTGCCAGCAGTCCTACACAGGGGCCTAATGAAAAACTGTTTTTT. Translating gives CASSPTQGPNEKLFF.